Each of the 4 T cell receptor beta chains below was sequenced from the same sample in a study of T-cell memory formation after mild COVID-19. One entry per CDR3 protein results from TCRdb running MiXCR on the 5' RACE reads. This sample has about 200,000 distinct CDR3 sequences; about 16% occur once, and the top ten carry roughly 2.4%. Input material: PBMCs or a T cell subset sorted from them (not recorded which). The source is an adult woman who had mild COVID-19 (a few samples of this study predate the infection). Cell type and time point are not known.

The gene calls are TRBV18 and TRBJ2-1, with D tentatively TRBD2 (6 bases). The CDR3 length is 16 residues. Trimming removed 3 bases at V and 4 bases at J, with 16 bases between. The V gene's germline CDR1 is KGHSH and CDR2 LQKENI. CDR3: CASSPNRVAGYNEQFF. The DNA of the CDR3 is TGTGCCAGCTCACCTAATCGGGTGGCGGGATACAATGAGCAGTTCTTC.

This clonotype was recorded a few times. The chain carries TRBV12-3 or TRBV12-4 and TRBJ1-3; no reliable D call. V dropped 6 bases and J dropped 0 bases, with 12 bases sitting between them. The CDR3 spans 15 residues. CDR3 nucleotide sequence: TGTGCCAGCAGCGGAGGGTCACCCTCTGGAAACACCATATATTTT. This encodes CASSGGSPSGNTIYF.

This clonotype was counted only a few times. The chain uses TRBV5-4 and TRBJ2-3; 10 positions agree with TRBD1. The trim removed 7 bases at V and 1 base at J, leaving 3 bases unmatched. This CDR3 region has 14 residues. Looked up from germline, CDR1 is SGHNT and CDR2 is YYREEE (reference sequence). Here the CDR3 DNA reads TGTGCCAGCGGAGGACAGGGGGGCACAGATACGCAGTATTTT. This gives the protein CASGGQGGTDTQYF. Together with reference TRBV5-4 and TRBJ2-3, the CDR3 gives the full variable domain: ETGVTQSPTHLIKTRGQQVTLRCSSQSGHNTVSWYQQALGQGPQFIFQYYREEENGRGNFPPRFSGLQFPNYSSELNVNALELDDSALYLCASGGQGGTDTQYFGPGTRLTVL.

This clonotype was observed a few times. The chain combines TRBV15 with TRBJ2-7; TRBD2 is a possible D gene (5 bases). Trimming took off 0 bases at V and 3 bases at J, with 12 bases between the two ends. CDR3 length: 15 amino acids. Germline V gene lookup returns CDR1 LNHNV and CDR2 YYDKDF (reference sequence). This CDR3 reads CATSRDFGVLYEQYF. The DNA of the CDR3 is TGTGCCACCAGCAGAGATTTCGGGGTACTCTACGAGCAGTACTTC.